What follows are 21 T cell receptor beta chains derived from one specimen sequenced in a study of T cell clonality in common variable immunodeficiency. Study-level points and caveats: Common variable immunodeficiency TCR beta sequences reportedly had fewer deletions and N-nucleotide insertions.

Only in-frame clones appear in the TCRdb table, and some are missing; sequencing was by immunoSEQ multiplex PCR. This sample has 10,000 to 13,000 clones and no singletons, with 6% to 7% in the ten largest. Their recognized antigens are unknown. Input material: peripheral blood mononuclear cells. The receptor source for this set is a human donor with common variable immunodeficiency.

About this clone itself: Read data end 3 residues before the CDR3 end; the end is taken from the germline J gene. This chain connects TRBV19 to TRBJ1-1, with TRBD1 matching over 8 bases. Germline-derived CDR1 and CDR2 are LNHDA and SQIVND (reference sequence). V trimming: 5 bases; J trimming: 1 base; junction bases outside the gene matches: 12. This CDR3 comprises 17 residues. The sequenced part of the CDR3 DNA is TGTGCCAGTAGTCTATACCAGCAGGGGGCGCGGAACACTGAA. Its translation is CASSLYQQGARNTE. The whole CDR3 reads CASSLYQQGARNTEAFF. Together with reference TRBV19 and TRBJ1-1, the CDR3 gives the full variable domain: DGGITQSPKYLFRKEGQNVTLSCEQNLNHDAMYWYRQDPGQGLRLIYYSQIVNDFQKGDIAEGYSVSREKKESFPLTVTSAQKNPTAFYLCASSLYQQGARNTEAFFGQGTRLTVV.

Only a few counts were recorded for this clone. The CDR3 extends 3 residues past the end of the read, so its final part is completed from the germline J gene. The V and J genes are TRBV30 and TRBJ2-1; no definite D call. Trimming removed 4 bases from V and 6 bases from J, with 10 bases in between. In germline, CDR1 is GTSNPN, CDR2 SVGIG (reference sequence). The CDR3 sequence is 12 residues long. The sequenced CDR3 bases are TGTGCCTGGACAGATTTTGTCAATGAG. Encoded protein: CAWTDFVNE. The CDR3 in its entirety is CAWTDFVNEQFF.

This clone was counted only a few times. With the read ending 3 residues before the CDR3 end, the germline J gene is used to fill in that end. The chain joins TRBV30 to TRBJ2-1, with 13 bases identical to TRBD2. The V gene's germline CDR1 is GTSNPN and CDR2 SVGIG (reference sequence). V gave up 7 bases and J gave up 9 bases; unmatched junction bases: 6. The CDR3 runs to 13 residues. The CDR3 bases that were read are TGTGCCTCAAGGACTAGCGGGAGCATTGAG. It yields the protein CASRTSGSIE. The CDR3 as a whole reads CASRTSGSIEQFF.

This clone has more than one count but fewer than ten. CDR3 DNA (partial): TGTGCCAGCAGCCGAAGCCGGGGGGATGAG. This gives the protein CASSRSRGDE. The whole CDR3 is CASSRSRGDEQFF. V is TRBV7-2 and J is TRBJ2-1; TRBD2 aligns across 7 bases. The CDR3 end is not reached by the read, which stops 3 residues before it; the germline J gene fills it in. The CDR3 is made up of 13 amino acids. V was pared by 5 bases and J by 8 bases, with 6 bases of the junction left unmatched. Germline CDR1 and CDR2: SGHTA and FQGNSA.

A word on this clone: The read falls 3 residues short of the CDR3 end, and the missing part is taken from the germline J gene. The V and J genes are TRBV7-2 and TRBJ2-2, with 10 nucleotides matching TRBD2. CDR1 SGHTA and CDR2 FQGNSA come from the germline V gene. This CDR3 contains 15 residues. V trimming: 6 bases; J trimming: 4 bases; junction bases outside the gene matches: 5. CDR3 loop: CASSRVAGGTGELFF. The CDR3 bases that were read are TGTGCCAGCAGTCGAGTAGCGGGGGGCACCGGGGAG.

This clone was counted between two and nine times. The CDR3 goes on 3 residues after the read ends, and that part is filled in from the germline J gene. The V and J genes are TRBV7-9 and TRBJ1-1; the D gene is possibly TRBD1 (6 bases). The V gene lost 1 base and the J gene lost 0 bases, with 9 bases spanning the gap. There are 15 residues in the CDR3. Germline CDR1 and CDR2: SEHNR and FQNEAQ (reference sequence). The CDR3 loop is CASSLVTGMNTEAFF. The CDR3 bases that were read are TGTGCCAGCAGCTTAGTTACAGGGATGAACACTGAA.

Points on this clone: Read data end 3 residues before the CDR3 end; the end is taken from the germline J gene. The V and J genes are TRBV5-1 and TRBJ2-1, with D unclear. The germline gives CDR1 SGHRS, CDR2 YFSETQ. CDR3 length equals 14 residues. V shed 0 bases and J shed 4 bases, with 8 bases lying between them. CDR3 amino acids: CASSLARLYNEQFF. The sequenced part of the CDR3 DNA is TGCGCCAGCAGCTTGGCCAGGCTGTACAATGAG.

This clone was recorded a few times. The CDR3 end is not reached by the read, which stops 3 residues before it; the germline J gene fills it in. The V gene is TRBV18, the J gene TRBJ2-7; the D gene is possibly TRBD1 (5 bases). CDR1 and CDR2 from the germline V gene are KGHSH and LQKENI. The CDR3 has 15 amino acids. Trimming cost V 5 bases and J 5 bases, with 19 bases left between them. The part of the CDR3 DNA that was read is TGTGCCAGCTCATTCCGACAGTCAAATCTTGACGAG. Translation: CASSFRQSNLDE. In full, the CDR3 is CASSFRQSNLDEQYF.

CDR3 loop: CASSVLLVGTYEQYF. The sequenced part of the CDR3 DNA is TGTGCCAGCTCAGTCTTACTAGTGGGAACCTACGAG. The rearrangement joins TRBV18 to TRBJ2-7; maybe TRBD2 (5 bases). The CDR3 is cut off 3 residues early in the read; its end comes from the germline J gene. Germline loops: CDR1 KGHSH, CDR2 LQKENI. Trimming removed 5 bases from V and 2 bases from J, with 16 bases in between. The CDR3 is 15 residues long.

This clone was detected a few times. The CDR3 end falls 3 residues outside the read, so it is completed with the germline J gene. The chain has TRBV18 and TRBJ2-1; D not certain. In germline, CDR1 is KGHSH, CDR2 LQKENI. The ends were cut back, 3 bases at V and 5 bases at J, with 8 bases in the middle. CDR3 length equals 13 residues. The covered CDR3 bases are TGTGCCAGCTCACCCCCGGTAAACAATGAG. It yields the protein CASSPPVNNE. The whole CDR3 is CASSPPVNNEQFF.

This clone was detected only a few times. The read comes to an end 3 residues before the CDR3 does, leaving the germline J gene to fill in the end. The chain employs TRBV19 and TRBJ2-5; 8 positions agree with TRBD2. Germline V gene data show CDR1 as LNHDA and CDR2 as SQIVND (reference sequence). J lost 5 bases, V lost 6 bases, and 8 bases had no gene match. CDR3 length: 14 amino acids. CDR3 residues: CASSLSGKGETQYF. The sequenced CDR3 bases are TGTGCCAGTAGCCTTAGCGGGAAGGGGGAGACC. Full variable domain (missing parts from reference TRBV19 and TRBJ2-5): DGGITQSPKYLFRKEGQNVTLSCEQNLNHDAMYWYRQDPGQGLRLIYYSQIVNDFQKGDIAEGYSVSREKKESFPLTVTSAQKNPTAFYLCASSLSGKGETQYFGPGTRLLVL.

In the case of this clone: The CDR3 end is not reached by the read, which stops 3 residues before it; the germline J gene fills it in. V gene TRBV7-2 combines with J gene TRBJ2-4; the match to TRBD1 covers 7 bases. The germline V gene has CDR1 SGHTA and CDR2 FQGNSA. This CDR3 has 15 amino acids. J lost 6 bases, V lost 1 base, and 6 bases had no gene match. The CDR3 here is CASSLGQTGLNIQYF. The DNA read from the CDR3 is TGTGCCAGCAGCTTAGGGCAGACAGGGTTAAACATT.

This clone has only a few counts. From the germline J gene comes the end of the CDR3, since the read stops 3 residues before it. V gene TRBV18 combines with J gene TRBJ1-1, with TRBD1 as a possible D gene (5 bases). Germline lookup yields CDR1 KGHSH and CDR2 LQKENI. This CDR3 region has 15 residues. CDR3 sequence: CASSPNPPQGEVAFF. The part of the CDR3 DNA that was read is TGTGCCAGCTCACCAAATCCCCCGCAGGGTGAGGTA. The variable domain in full, completed from reference TRBV18 and TRBJ1-1, reads NAGVMQNPRHLVRRRGQEARLRCSPMKGHSHVYWYRQLPEEGLKFMVYLQKENIIDESGMPKERFSAEFPKEGPSILRIQQVVRGDSAAYFCASSPNPPQGEVAFFGQGTRLTVV.

This clone was picked up a small number of times. The CDR3 bases that were read are TGTGCCAGTAGTACAGCATCCGGGACTAGCGGGGCCAACTACGAG. Translating gives CASSTASGTSGANYE. The full CDR3 sequence reads CASSTASGTSGANYEQYF. V usage is TRBV19 and J usage is TRBJ2-7, with 13 bases matching TRBD2. Coverage ceases 3 residues before the CDR3 finishes, and the germline J gene fills in the end. CDR3 length equals 18 residues. Germline CDR1 LNHDA, CDR2 SQIVND (reference sequence). Unmatched junction bases numbered 12, after V lost 4 bases and J lost 3 bases.

Note on this clone: The observed sequence ends 3 residues before the CDR3 terminus, with the missing tail filled in from the germline J gene. This rearrangement joins TRBV7-2 to TRBJ2-1; 8 nucleotides match TRBD2. Germline trimming cut 5 bases from V and 9 bases from J; bases unmatched to any gene: 6. CDR1 is SGHTA, CDR2 FQGNSA, per germline. The CDR3 has 13 residues. The CDR3 spells CASSPGTSVEQFF. Partial CDR3 DNA: TGTGCCAGCAGCCCGGGGACTAGTGTTGAG.

This clone was observed a few times. The sequenced fragment ends 3 residues before the CDR3 boundary, so the rest is inferred from the germline J gene. The chain employs TRBV18 and TRBJ2-3; D is possibly TRBD2 (7 bases). CDR1 is KGHSH, CDR2 LQKENI, per germline. The CDR3 covers 12 residues. V was trimmed by 8 bases and J by 2 bases, leaving 8 bases between them. CDR3 loop: CASRGATDTQYF. The DNA read from the CDR3 is TGTGCCAGCCGGGGGGCCACAGATACG. The whole variable domain, filled in from reference TRBV18 and TRBJ2-3, reads NAGVMQNPRHLVRRRGQEARLRCSPMKGHSHVYWYRQLPEEGLKFMVYLQKENIIDESGMPKERFSAEFPKEGPSILRIQQVVRGDSAAYFCASRGATDTQYFGPGTRLTVL.

A note on this clone: The read ends 3 residues early relative to the CDR3; the germline J gene fills the gap. The chain has TRBV30 and TRBJ1-4; tentatively, D is TRBD1 (5 bases). The CDR3 contains 12 residues. With 1 base removed from V and 7 bases from J, the gap between germline ends came to 7 bases. Germline CDR1 reads GTSNPN; CDR2 reads SVGIG (reference sequence). CDR3 DNA, as far as it was read: TGTGCCTGGAGTGCTGACAGTGAAAAA. Translated: CAWSADSEK. The entire CDR3 reads CAWSADSEKLFF. Full variable domain (missing parts from reference TRBV30 and TRBJ1-4): SQTIHQWPATLVQPVGSPLSLECTVEGTSNPNLYWYRQAAGRGLQLLFYSVGIGQISSEVPQNLSASRPQDRQFILSSKKLLLSDSGFYLCAWSADSEKLFFGSGTQLSVL.

This clone was counted only a few times. The read finishes 3 residues shy of the CDR3 end, and the germline J gene is used to complete it. The V and J genes are TRBV20-1 and TRBJ1-2; tentative D call: TRBD1 (5 bases). CDR3 size: 11 residues. The germline CDR1 and CDR2 sequences are DFQATT and SNEGSKA (reference sequence). V gave up 6 bases and J gave up 4 bases, with 9 bases separating them. CDR3 DNA, as far as it was read: TGCAGTGCGTACGACAGCTATGGC. Its translation is CSAYDSYG. The whole CDR3 protein reads CSAYDSYGYTF.

Remarks on this clone: The CDR3 end is not reached by the read, which stops 3 residues before it; the germline J gene fills it in. The rearrangement links TRBV5-1 to TRBJ2-5; D possibly matches TRBD1 or TRBD2 (5 bases each). The CDR3 spans 15 residues. V shed 0 bases and J shed 5 bases, with 14 bases lying between them. Germline CDR1 SGHRS, CDR2 YFSETQ. Partial CDR3 DNA: TGCGCCAGCAGCTTGGATCCAGGGAGTAAGGAGACC. Its protein is CASSLDPGSKET. The full CDR3 is CASSLDPGSKETQYF. Complete variable domain (other parts from reference TRBV5-1 and TRBJ2-5): KAGVTQTPRYLIKTRGQQVTLSCSPISGHRSVSWYQQTPGQGLQFLFEYFSETQRNKGNFPGRFSGRQFSNSRSEMNVSTLELGDSALYLCASSLDPGSKETQYFGPGTRLLVL.

This clone is medium-sized in the sample. The CDR3 end is not reached by the read, which stops 3 residues before it; the germline J gene fills it in. This rearrangement joins TRBV5-4 to TRBJ2-3; 8 bases map to TRBD1. CDR1 SGHNT and CDR2 YYREEE come from the germline V gene (reference sequence). The CDR3 covers 14 residues. V lost 4 bases and J lost 1; bases outside the gene matches: 2. Incomplete CDR3 DNA: TGTGCCAGCAGCCCGGACAGGGGCACAGATACG. Translating it yields CASSPDRGTDT. In full, the CDR3 reads CASSPDRGTDTQYF.

This clone turned up a few times. The read terminates 3 residues ahead of where the CDR3 ends, so the germline J gene completes it. This chain links TRBV30 with TRBJ2-7; TRBD1 aligns across 10 bases. This CDR3 is 14 amino acids long. Trimming cost V 0 bases and J 3 bases; bases outside gene matches: 2. Germline V gene data show CDR1 as GTSNPN and CDR2 as SVGIG (reference sequence). CDR3 bases read: TGTGCCTGGAGTGTGGACAGGGGGAGCTACGAG. It specifies CAWSVDRGSYE. The whole CDR3 sequence reads CAWSVDRGSYEQYF.